Below, 7 T cell receptor beta chains from the same sample are listed, as sequenced in a study of shared clonotypes between healthy human individuals. Generated by immunoSEQ multiplex PCR, the TCRdb table keeps only in-frame clones and is missing some. This repertoire shows over a million clones, around 78% found once; its top ten account for about 0.52%. The specimen was memory CD4+ T cells from PBMCs. Subset specified: CD45RA-negative fraction. These receptors all come from a young man in good health. Some clones in this sample may be carry-over from other donors' samples.

The chain's CDR3 is CASSLGGLRPQHF. The CDR3 coding sequence is TGTGCCAGCAGCCTGGGGGGGCTTCGGCCCCAGCATTTT. This chain connects TRBV5-5 to TRBJ1-5, with a tentative D call TRBD1 (6 bases). CDR1 is SGHKS, CDR2 YYEKEE, per germline (reference sequence). CDR3 length equals 13 residues. Trimming left V 4 bases short and J 9 bases short, with 14 bases between.

V is TRBV7-8 and J is TRBJ1-1, with 8 bases fitting TRBD1. The germline V gene has CDR1 SGHVS and CDR2 FQNEAQ. Germline trimming cut 1 base from V and 5 bases from J; bases unmatched to any gene: 12. The CDR3 sequence is 17 residues long. CDR3 nucleotides: TGTGCCAGCAGCTTAGGTGTGCAACAGGGGGGAAGAACTGAAGCTTTCTTT. As protein: CASSLGVQQGGRTEAFF.

V is TRBV16 and J is TRBJ2-3; D is unresolved. The CDR3 loop spans 14 amino acids. Trimming shortened V by 0 bases and J by 6 bases, and 10 bases separated the two germline ends. Germline V gives CDR1 KGHSY, CDR2 FQNENV. This CDR3 is CASSQSTASDTQYF. As DNA, the CDR3 is TGTGCCAGCAGCCAATCCACAGCTTCTGATACGCAGTATTTT.

This chain links TRBV11-2 with TRBJ1-2; the match to TRBD1 covers 8 bases. CDR1 and CDR2 (germline): SGHAT, FQNNGV. The CDR3 length is 17 residues. Losses at the gene ends were 3 bases for V and 5 bases for J; bases not matched to a gene: 14. The CDR3 reads CASSFPPGQEISYGYTF. The CDR3 DNA follows: TGTGCCAGCAGCTTCCCACCGGGACAGGAGATAAGTTATGGCTACACCTTC.

The chain employs TRBV2 and TRBJ1-5; tentatively, D is TRBD1 (6 bases). Germline assignment: CDR1 SNHLY and CDR2 FYNNEI. The V end lost 4 bases, the J end lost 8 bases, and 15 bases lay between the germline ends. The CDR3 covers 14 residues. The CDR3 region is CASSGWHSGEPQHF. The CDR3 DNA follows: TGTGCCAGCAGTGGCTGGCATTCAGGGGAGCCCCAGCATTTT. Drawing the rest from reference TRBV2 and TRBJ1-5, the complete variable domain is EPEVTQTPSHQVTQMGQEVILRCVPISNHLYFYWYRQILGQKVEFLVSFYNNEISEKSEIFDDQFSVERPDGSNFTLKIRSTKLEDSAMYFCASSGWHSGEPQHFGDGTRLSIL.

The chain carries TRBV7-2 and TRBJ2-2; 11 bases align to TRBD1. CDR1 is SGHTA, CDR2 FQGNSA, per germline. The V and J ends lost 4 bases and 5 bases, in that order; junction bases with no gene match: 6. The CDR3 extends over 16 amino acids. CDR3 coding DNA: TGTGCCAGCAGCTCGGGACAGGGGGTTGGTACCGGGGAGCTGTTTTTT. Amino acids: CASSSGQGVGTGELFF. Supplemented by reference TRBV7-2 and TRBJ2-2, the full variable domain reads GAGVSQSPSNKVTEKGKDVELRCDPISGHTALYWYRQSLGQGLEFLIYFQGNSAPDKSGLPSDRFSAERTGGSVSTLTIQRTQQEDSAVYLCASSSGQGVGTGELFFGEGSRLTVL.

V gene TRBV18 combines with J gene TRBJ2-3; 8 bases agree with TRBD1. With 5 bases clipped from V and 1 base from J, the junction kept 2 bases outside the gene matches. The CDR3 spans 14 residues. The germline gives CDR1 KGHSH, CDR2 LQKENI. In DNA form, the CDR3 reads TGTGCCAGCTCAGGACAGGGCCGCACAGATACGCAGTATTTT. Its protein is CASSGQGRTDTQYF.